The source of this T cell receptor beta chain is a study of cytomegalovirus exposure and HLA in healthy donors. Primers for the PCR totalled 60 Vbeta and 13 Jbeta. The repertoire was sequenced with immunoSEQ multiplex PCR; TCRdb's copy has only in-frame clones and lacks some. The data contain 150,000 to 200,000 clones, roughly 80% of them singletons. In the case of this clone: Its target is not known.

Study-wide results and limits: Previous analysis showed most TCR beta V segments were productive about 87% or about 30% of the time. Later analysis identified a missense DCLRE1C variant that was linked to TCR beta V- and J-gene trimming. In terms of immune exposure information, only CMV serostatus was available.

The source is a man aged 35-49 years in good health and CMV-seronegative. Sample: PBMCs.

The CDR3 sequence is CASSYAGVGEQYF. CDR3 sequence (DNA): TGTGCCAGCAGTTACGCGGGCGTAGGGGAGCAGTACTTC. The chain combines TRBV6-6 with TRBJ2-7, with a weak D call TRBD2 (5 bases). Looked up from germline, CDR1 is MNHNY and CDR2 is SVGAGI (reference sequence). This CDR3 has 13 amino acids. The V gene lost 2 bases and the J gene lost 7 bases, with 12 bases spanning the gap.